The subject of this entry is one T cell receptor beta chain. These data come from a study of blood T cell repertoires in COVID-19. Study at large: Material from acute and convalescent COVID-19 was sourced from the United States, Italy and Spain. PBMCs, B-cell-depleted T cells, or T cells were the source of the cDNA or gDNA that made up the material.

As handled by the study authors: Reference gene primer amplification gave estimated nucleated cell counts. Assay: immunoSEQ multiplex PCR; the TCRdb copy retains only in-frame clones and omits some. Clone size and the V and J calls come from that table; the DNA yielded D and trimming. The sample includes over 150,000 clones, over 75% seen only once; the top ten take roughly 28%. The germline CDR1 and CDR2 sequences are LNHDA and SQIVND (reference sequence). The CDR3 sequence is 15 residues long. V gave up 5 bases and J gave up 4 bases; unmatched junction bases: 6. Input material: peripheral blood. The V call is TRBV19, the J call TRBJ1-5; 9 positions agree with TRBD1. The clonotype originates from a woman in her sixties or seventies with acute or convalescent COVID-19. The DNA of the CDR3 is TGTGCCAGTAGTCTACAGGGGGCTCGTAATCAGCCCCAGCATTTT. This sequence encodes CASSLQGARNQPQHF.